This is a list of T cell receptor beta chains from one sample in a study of breast tumors, draining lymph nodes, adjacent tissues. TCRdb re-called the multiplex PCR reads with MiXCR, one entry per CDR3 protein. Of 150,000 to 250,000 distinct CDR3 sequences in the sample, approximately 33% were seen once. Specimen: axillary lymph node tissue. The receptors were sampled from a female donor with breast cancer. Some clones in this sample may be carry-over from other donors' samples. Each CDR3 is given with its conserved first and last residue. Some rows have no size entry. The others give once, few or many, or a class for an expanded clone.

>TRBV7-3|TRBJ2-4|many
CASSLIPSDIQYF
>TRBV5-1|TRBJ2-7|many
CASSLGTGDTYEQYF
>TRBV12-3/TRBV12-4|TRBJ1-5|-
CASKEGGGSGPQHF
>TRBV19|TRBJ2-1|many
CASSRGRTGIGEQFF
>TRBV12-3/TRBV12-4|TRBJ1-2|many
CASSFAGYGPNYGYTF
>TRBV27|TRBJ2-3|-
CASSFLGAHGTQYF
>TRBV20-1|TRBJ1-3|-
CSAREGVRNTIYF
>TRBV19|TRBJ2-3|many
CASSIDRGETDTQYF
>TRBV4-1|TRBJ2-3|many
CASSQGGPTDTQYF
>TRBV5-1|TRBJ2-5|many
CASSWTSDGETQYF
>TRBV5-5|TRBJ1-6|-
CASSPGLAGSPLHF
>TRBV5-5|TRBJ1-3|many
CASSLVGQGALGNTIYF
>TRBV3-1|TRBJ2-7|-
CASSRDRRVTEQYF
>TRBV28|TRBJ2-1|few
CASSSPGTGNNEQFF
>TRBV9|TRBJ2-1|-
CASSPRPGSYNEQSF
>TRBV6-5|TRBJ1-5|many
CASSRGSNQPQHF
>TRBV3-1|TRBJ1-2|many
CASSQSSYGYTF
>TRBV2|TRBJ2-3|many
CASSENPDTQYF
>TRBV27|TRBJ2-2|-
CASIPSDANTGELFF
>TRBV5-1|TRBJ1-1|few
CASSLVGSQNTEAFF
>TRBV5-4|TRBJ2-3|many
CASSRDTHTDTQYF
>TRBV7-2|TRBJ1-2|many
CASSRYSSGGYTF
>TRBV7-8|TRBJ1-2|many
CASSLGLGYGYTF
>TRBV19|TRBJ2-5|many
CASKINSMTQETQYF
>TRBV7-8|TRBJ1-2|-
CASSLDGSDCGYTF
>TRBV10-3|TRBJ2-3|-
CASRSSVASGGRGTQYF
>TRBV7-3|TRBJ2-3|many
CASSYGRSTDTQYF
>TRBV20-1|TRBJ2-1|many
CSARRDRSSYNEQFF